The present entry profiles one T cell receptor (beta chain) with its context. Its antigen is undetermined. This sample was taken from a study of T-cell memory formation after mild COVID-19. The study, taken as a whole, reports: Unconfirmed was the SARS-CoV-2 specificity of second-wave clones that peaked on day 37. Pre-infection memory held some responding clones, suggesting pre-existing cross-reactive T cells responded.

CDR1 is SGHRS, CDR2 YFSETQ, per germline. The CDR3 contains 15 residues. Unmatched junction bases numbered 9, after V lost 4 bases and J lost 4 bases. MiXCR, applied by TCRdb to the 5' RACE reads, yields one record per CDR3 protein. The table records roughly 130,000 distinct CDR3 sequences, about 18% of them present only once. The clonotype originates from a man younger than 35 who had mild COVID-19 (a few samples of this study predate the infection). Cell type and time point are not known. The sample taken for sequencing was PBMCs or a T cell subset sorted from them (not recorded which). This chain connects TRBV5-1 to TRBJ2-3; 7 bases fit TRBD1. CDR3 loop: CASSRGQTDADTQYF. Written as DNA, the CDR3 is TGCGCCAGCAGCCGGGGACAGACAGACGCAGATACGCAGTATTTT.